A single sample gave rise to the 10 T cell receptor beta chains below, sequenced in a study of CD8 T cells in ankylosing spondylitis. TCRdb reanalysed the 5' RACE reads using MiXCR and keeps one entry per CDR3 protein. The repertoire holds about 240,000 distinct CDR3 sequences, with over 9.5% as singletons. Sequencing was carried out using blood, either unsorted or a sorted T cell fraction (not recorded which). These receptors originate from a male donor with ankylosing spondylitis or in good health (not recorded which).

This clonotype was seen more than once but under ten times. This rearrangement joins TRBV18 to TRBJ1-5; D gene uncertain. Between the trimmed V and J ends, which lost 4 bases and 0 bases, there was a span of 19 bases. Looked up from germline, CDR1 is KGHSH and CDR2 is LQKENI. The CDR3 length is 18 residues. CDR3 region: CASSRTIMDGYSNQPQHF. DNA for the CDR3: TGTGCCAGCTCACGAACCATCATGGACGGTTATAGCAATCAGCCCCAGCATTTT.

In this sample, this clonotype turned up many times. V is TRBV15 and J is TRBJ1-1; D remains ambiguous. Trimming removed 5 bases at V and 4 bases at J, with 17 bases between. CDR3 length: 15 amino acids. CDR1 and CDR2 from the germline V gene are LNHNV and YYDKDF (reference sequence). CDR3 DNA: TGTGCCACCAGCCTCGAAGGTGGGGTTGGCACTGAAGCTTTCTTT. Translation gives CATSLEGGVGTEAFF.

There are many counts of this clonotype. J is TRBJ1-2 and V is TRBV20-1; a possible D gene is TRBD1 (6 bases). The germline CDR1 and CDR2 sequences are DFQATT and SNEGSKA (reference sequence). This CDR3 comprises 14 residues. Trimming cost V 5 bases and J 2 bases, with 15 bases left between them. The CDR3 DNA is TGCAGTGCTTCTGGGACATCTTCGAACTATGGCTACACCTTC. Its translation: CSASGTSSNYGYTF.

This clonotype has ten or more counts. In DNA form, the CDR3 reads TGTGCCAGCAGTTACAGAGGTGGCTTGACAGATACGCAGTATTTT. This sequence encodes CASSYRGGLTDTQYF. V and J are TRBV6-5 and TRBJ2-3; D not certain. Trimming shortened V by 2 bases and J by 3 bases, and 12 bases separated the two germline ends. Germline CDR1 and CDR2: MNHEY and SVGAGI. The CDR3 is made up of 15 amino acids.

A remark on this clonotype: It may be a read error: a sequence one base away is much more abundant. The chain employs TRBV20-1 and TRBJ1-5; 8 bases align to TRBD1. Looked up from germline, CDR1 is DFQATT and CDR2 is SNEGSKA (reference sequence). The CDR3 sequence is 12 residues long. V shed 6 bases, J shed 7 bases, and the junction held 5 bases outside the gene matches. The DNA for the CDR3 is TGCAGTGCCACCGACAGGGGCCAGCCCCAGCATTTT. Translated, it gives CSATDRGQPQHF.

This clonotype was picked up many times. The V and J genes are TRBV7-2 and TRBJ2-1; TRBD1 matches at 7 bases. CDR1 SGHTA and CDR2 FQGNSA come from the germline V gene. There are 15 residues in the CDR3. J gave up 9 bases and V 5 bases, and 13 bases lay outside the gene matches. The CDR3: CASSPGQWRRGEQFF. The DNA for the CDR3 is TGTGCCAGCAGCCCGGGACAGTGGAGAAGAGGTGAGCAGTTCTTC.

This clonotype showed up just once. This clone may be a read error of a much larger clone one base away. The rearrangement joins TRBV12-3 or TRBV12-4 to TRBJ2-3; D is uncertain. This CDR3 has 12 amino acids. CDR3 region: CVSSPLDDTQYF. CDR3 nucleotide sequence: TGTGTCAGCAGCCCCCTCGACGATACGCAGTATTTT.

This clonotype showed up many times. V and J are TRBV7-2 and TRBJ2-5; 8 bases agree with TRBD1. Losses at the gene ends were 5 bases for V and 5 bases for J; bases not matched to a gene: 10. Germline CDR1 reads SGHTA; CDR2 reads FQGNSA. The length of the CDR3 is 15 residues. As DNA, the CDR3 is TGTGCCAGCAGCGACCAGGGGGCGTTTGGGGAGACCCAGTACTTC. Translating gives CASSDQGAFGETQYF.

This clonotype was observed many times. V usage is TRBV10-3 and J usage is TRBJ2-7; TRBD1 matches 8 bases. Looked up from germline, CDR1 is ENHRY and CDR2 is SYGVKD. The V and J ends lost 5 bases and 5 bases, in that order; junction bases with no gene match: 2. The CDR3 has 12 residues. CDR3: CAISSGGDEQYF. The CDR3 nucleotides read TGTGCCATCAGTTCAGGGGGCGACGAGCAGTACTTC.

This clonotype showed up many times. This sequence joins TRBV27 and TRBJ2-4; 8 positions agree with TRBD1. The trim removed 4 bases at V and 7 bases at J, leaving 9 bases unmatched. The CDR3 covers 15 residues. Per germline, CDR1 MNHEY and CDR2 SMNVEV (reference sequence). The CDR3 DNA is TGTGCCAGCAGTTCCGGACAGGGAGTGGTGAACATTCAGTACTTC. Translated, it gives CASSSGQGVVNIQYF.